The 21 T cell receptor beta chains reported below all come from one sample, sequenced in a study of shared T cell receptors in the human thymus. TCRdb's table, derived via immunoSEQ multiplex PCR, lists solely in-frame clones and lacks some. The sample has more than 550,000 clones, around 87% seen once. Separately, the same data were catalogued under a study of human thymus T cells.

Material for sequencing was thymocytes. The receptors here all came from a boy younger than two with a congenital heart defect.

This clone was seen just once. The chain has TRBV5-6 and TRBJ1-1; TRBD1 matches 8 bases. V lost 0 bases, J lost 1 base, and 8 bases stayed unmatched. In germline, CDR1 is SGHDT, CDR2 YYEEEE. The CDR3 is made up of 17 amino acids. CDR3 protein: CASSLAAGQAPNTEAFF. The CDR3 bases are TGTGCCAGCAGCTTGGCCGCGGGACAGGCCCCGAACACTGAAGCTTTCTTT.

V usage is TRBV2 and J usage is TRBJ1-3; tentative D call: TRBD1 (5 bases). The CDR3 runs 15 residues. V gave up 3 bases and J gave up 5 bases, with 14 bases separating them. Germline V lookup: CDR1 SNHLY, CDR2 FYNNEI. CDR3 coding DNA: TGTGCCAGCAGTGACAGGGCGGTTAACAGAAACACCATATATTTT. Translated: CASSDRAVNRNTIYF.

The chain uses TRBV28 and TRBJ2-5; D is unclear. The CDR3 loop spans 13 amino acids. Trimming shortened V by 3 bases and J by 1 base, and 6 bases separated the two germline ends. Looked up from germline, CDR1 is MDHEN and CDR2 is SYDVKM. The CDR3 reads CASSFPIQETQYF. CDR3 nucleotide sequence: TGTGCCAGCAGTTTCCCCATCCAAGAGACCCAGTACTTC.

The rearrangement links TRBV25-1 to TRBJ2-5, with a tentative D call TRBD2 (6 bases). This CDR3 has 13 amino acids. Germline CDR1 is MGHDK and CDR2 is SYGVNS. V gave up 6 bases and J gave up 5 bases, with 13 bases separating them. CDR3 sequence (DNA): TGTGCCAGCAGCGAGGCGGGACGGGAGACCCAGTACTTC. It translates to CASSEAGRETQYF.

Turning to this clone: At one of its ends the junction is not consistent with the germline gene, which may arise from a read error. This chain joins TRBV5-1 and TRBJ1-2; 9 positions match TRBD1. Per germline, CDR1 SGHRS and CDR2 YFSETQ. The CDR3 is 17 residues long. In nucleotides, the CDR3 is TGCGCCAGCAGCTACGACAGGGGGGATACGCAGGACTATGGCTACCCCTTC. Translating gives CASSYDRGDTQDYGYPF.

CDR3 loop: CASSPQGVGSPLHF. CDR3 coding DNA: TGTGCCAGCTCACCACAGGGGGTCGGTTCACCCCTCCACTTT. The rearrangement joins TRBV18 to TRBJ1-6; D may be TRBD1 (6 bases). V was trimmed by 1 base and J by 9 bases, leaving 10 bases between them. Germline V gives CDR1 KGHSH, CDR2 LQKENI. The CDR3 consists of 14 residues.

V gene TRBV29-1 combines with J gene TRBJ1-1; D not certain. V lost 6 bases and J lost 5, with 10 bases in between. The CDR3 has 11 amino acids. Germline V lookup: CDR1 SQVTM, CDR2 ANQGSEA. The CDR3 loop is CSVPTGTEAFF. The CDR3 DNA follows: TGCAGCGTCCCCACGGGAACTGAAGCTTTCTTT.

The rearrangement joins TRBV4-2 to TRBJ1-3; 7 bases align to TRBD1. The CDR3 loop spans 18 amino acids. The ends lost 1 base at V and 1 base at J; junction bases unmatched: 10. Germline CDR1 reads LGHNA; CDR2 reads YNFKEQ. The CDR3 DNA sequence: TGTGCCAGCAGCCAAGCCTACAGGGGACGGGATTCTGGAAACACCATATATTTT. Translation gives CASSQAYRGRDSGNTIYF.

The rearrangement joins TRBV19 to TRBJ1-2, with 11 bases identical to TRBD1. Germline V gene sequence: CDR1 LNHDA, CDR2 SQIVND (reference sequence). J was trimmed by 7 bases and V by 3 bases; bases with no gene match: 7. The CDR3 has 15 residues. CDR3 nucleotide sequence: TGTGCCAGTAGTATCGGCGGGACAGGGGGTATTGGCTACACCTTC. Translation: CASSIGGTGGIGYTF.

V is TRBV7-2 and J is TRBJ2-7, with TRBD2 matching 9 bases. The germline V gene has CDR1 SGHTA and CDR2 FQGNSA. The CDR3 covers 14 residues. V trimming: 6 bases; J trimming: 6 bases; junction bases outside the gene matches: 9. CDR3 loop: CASRQRVAGVEQYF. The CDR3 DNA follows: TGTGCCAGCAGACAACGAGTAGCGGGGGTCGAGCAGTACTTC.

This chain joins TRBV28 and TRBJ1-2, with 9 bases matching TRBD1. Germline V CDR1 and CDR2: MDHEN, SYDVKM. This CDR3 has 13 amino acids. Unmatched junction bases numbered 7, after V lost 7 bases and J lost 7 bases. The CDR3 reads CASKWGQGLGYTF. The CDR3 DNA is TGTGCCAGCAAATGGGGACAGGGACTTGGCTACACCTTC.

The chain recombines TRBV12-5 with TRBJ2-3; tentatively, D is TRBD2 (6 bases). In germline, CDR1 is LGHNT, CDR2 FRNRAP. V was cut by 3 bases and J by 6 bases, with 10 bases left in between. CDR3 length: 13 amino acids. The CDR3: CASGFRDFDTQYF. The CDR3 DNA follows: TGTGCTAGTGGTTTCCGGGACTTTGATACGCAGTATTTT. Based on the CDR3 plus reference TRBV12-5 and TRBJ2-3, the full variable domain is DARVTQTPRHKVTEMGQEVTMRCQPILGHNTVFWYRQTMMQGLELLAYFRNRAPLDDSGMPKDRFSAEMPDATLATLKIQPSEPRDSAVYFCASGFRDFDTQYFGPGTRLTVL.

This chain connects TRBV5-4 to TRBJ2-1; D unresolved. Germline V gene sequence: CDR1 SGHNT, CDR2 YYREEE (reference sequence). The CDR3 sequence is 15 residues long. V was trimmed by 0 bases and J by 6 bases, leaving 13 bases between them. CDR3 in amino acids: CASSLVRPMGNEQFF. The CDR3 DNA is TGTGCCAGCAGCTTGGTGAGGCCTATGGGCAATGAGCAGTTCTTC.

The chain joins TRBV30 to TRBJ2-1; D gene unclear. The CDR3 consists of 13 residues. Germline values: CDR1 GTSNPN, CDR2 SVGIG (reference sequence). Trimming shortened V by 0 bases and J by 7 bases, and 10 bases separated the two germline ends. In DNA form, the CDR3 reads TGTGCCTGGAGTGTGGCTAGGTTGAATGAGCAGTTCTTC. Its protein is CAWSVARLNEQFF.

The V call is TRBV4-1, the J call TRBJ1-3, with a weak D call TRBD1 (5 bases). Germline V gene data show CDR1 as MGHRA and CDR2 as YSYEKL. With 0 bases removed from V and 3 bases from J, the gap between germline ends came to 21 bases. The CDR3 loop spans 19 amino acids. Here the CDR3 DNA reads TGCGCCAGCAGCCAAGACCAGGCCCGGATTCAGGGTGGTGGAAACACCATATATTTT. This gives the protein CASSQDQARIQGGGNTIYF.

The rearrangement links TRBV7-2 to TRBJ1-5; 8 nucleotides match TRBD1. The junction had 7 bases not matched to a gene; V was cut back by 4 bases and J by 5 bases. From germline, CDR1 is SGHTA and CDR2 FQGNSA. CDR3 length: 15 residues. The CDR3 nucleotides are TGTGCCAGCAGCTCCGGACAGGGAATCCATCAGCCCCAGCATTTT. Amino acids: CASSSGQGIHQPQHF.

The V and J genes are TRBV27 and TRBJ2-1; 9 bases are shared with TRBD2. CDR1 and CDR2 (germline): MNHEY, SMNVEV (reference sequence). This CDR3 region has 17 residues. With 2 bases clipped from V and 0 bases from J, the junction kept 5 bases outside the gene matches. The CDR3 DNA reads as TGTGCCAGCAGTTTAGGGCTAGCGGGACCCTCCTACAATGAGCAGTTCTTC. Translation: CASSLGLAGPSYNEQFF.

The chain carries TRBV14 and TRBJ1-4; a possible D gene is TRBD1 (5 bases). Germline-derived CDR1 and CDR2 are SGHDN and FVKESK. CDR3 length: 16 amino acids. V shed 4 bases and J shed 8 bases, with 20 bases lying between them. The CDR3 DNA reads TGTGCCAGCAGCCCCTTACGAAGGGGAATGCGGGAAAAACTGTTTTTT. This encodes CASSPLRRGMREKLFF.

CDR3 DNA sequence: TGTGCCAGCGTGGGTCCGAACACAGGGGGCGGTTCTGAAGCTTTCTTT. Amino acid sequence: CASVGPNTGGGSEAFF. The chain joins TRBV5-6 to TRBJ1-1, with 9 bases that match TRBD1. The CDR3 has 16 residues. V gave up 7 bases and J gave up 6 bases; unmatched junction bases: 16. CDR1 and CDR2 from the germline V gene are SGHDT and YYEEEE.

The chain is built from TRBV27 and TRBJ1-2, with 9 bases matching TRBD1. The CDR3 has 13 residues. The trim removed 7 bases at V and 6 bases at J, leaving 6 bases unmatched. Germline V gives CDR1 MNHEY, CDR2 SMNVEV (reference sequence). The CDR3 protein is CASTSGTGNGYTF. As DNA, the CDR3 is TGTGCCAGCACCTCTGGGACAGGGAATGGCTACACCTTC.

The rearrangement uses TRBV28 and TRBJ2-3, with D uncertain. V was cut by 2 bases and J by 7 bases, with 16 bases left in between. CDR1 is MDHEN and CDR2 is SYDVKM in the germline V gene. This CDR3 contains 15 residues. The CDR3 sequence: CASSLAPAPQNTQYF. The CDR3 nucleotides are TGTGCCAGCAGTTTAGCCCCAGCACCACAGAATACGCAGTATTTT.